A single sample gave rise to the 25 T cell receptor beta chains below, sequenced in a study of blood T cell repertoires in COVID-19. The data were produced by immunoSEQ multiplex PCR, yet TCRdb's version contains in-frame clones alone and is incomplete. The repertoire holds under 40,000 clones, 70% to 85% seen once, with about 7.9% in the top ten. The sample consisted of peripheral blood. These receptors all come from a woman in her fifties or sixties with acute or convalescent COVID-19.

This clone was picked up one time. DNA of the CDR3: TGTGCCAGCAGCTTGGTTGGCAGGGAGGATGGCTACACCTTC. Protein: CASSLVGREDGYTF. This chain uses TRBV5-4 with TRBJ1-2; TRBD1 might be the D (5 bases). The CDR3 consists of 14 residues. CDR1 SGHNT and CDR2 YYREEE come from the germline V gene (reference sequence). Trimming pared 0 bases from V and 6 bases from J, leaving 12 bases between.

V usage is TRBV18 and J usage is TRBJ1-2, with 10 positions matching TRBD1. CDR1 and CDR2 (germline): KGHSH, LQKENI. Losses at the gene ends were 4 bases for V and 3 bases for J; bases not matched to a gene: 2. The CDR3 runs to 14 residues. CDR3 sequence: CASSRDRGDYGYTF. The CDR3, as DNA: TGTGCCAGCTCACGGGACAGGGGAGACTATGGCTACACCTTC.

The CDR3 sequence is CASRQGYYTGELFF. In DNA, the CDR3 is TGTGCCAGCAGACAGGGCTACTACACCGGGGAGCTGTTTTTT. The chain couples TRBV6-5 to TRBJ2-2, with D maybe TRBD1 (6 bases). Germline lookup yields CDR1 MNHEY and CDR2 SVGAGI. V shed 6 bases and J shed 3 bases, with 11 bases lying between them. The length of the CDR3 is 14 residues.

Only one count was recorded for this clone. V usage is TRBV7-3 and J usage is TRBJ2-1; D is unresolved. This CDR3 is built from 12 residues. The V gene's germline CDR1 is SGHTA and CDR2 FQGTGA. Trimming removed 2 bases at V and 6 bases at J, with 5 bases between. CDR3 loop: CASSLLSNEQFF. CDR3 nucleotide sequence: TGTGCCAGCAGCTTATTGAGCAATGAGCAGTTCTTC.

This chain connects TRBV7-6 to TRBJ1-4, with D possibly matching TRBD1 (6 bases). The CDR3 is 16 residues long. The V gene lost 2 bases and the J gene lost 3 bases, with 13 bases spanning the gap. Germline CDR1 reads SGHVS; CDR2 reads FNYEAQ. CDR3 loop: CASSLTGGRSNEKLFF. The CDR3 nucleotides read TGTGCCAGCAGCTTAACCGGGGGGCGATCTAATGAAAAACTGTTTTTT.

The chain couples TRBV5-6 to TRBJ2-2; D uncertain. Germline lookup yields CDR1 SGHDT and CDR2 YYEEEE. V gave up 0 bases and J gave up 0 bases, with 9 bases separating them. CDR3 length: 16 residues. The CDR3 coding sequence is TGTGCCAGCAGCTTGGCAGGCGAAGCGAACACCGGGGAGCTGTTTTTT. It yields the protein CASSLAGEANTGELFF.

The chain's CDR3 is CASSFDGAGELFF. DNA of the CDR3: TGTGCCAGCAGCTTTGACGGGGCCGGGGAGCTGTTTTTT. The V and J genes are TRBV5-6 and TRBJ2-2; D possibly corresponds to TRBD2 (5 bases). This CDR3 contains 13 residues. V lost 2 bases, J lost 6 bases, and 8 bases lay in between. Germline V CDR1 and CDR2: SGHDT, YYEEEE.

The chain couples TRBV30 to TRBJ1-6; unclear D gene. This CDR3 is 13 amino acids long. Germline lookup yields CDR1 GTSNPN and CDR2 SVGIG (reference sequence). Trimming took 5 bases from V and 6 from J, leaving 11 bases between them. CDR3 nucleotide sequence: TGTGCCTGGCAGGAAAACATTAATTCACCCCTCCACTTT. Its translation is CAWQENINSPLHF.

The rearrangement joins TRBV6-4 to TRBJ1-2; no clear D. V lost 4 bases to trimming and J lost 8 bases, with 11 bases between them. The CDR3 is 12 residues long. Germline assignment: CDR1 MRHNA and CDR2 SNTAGT. The CDR3 nucleotides are TGTGCCAGCAGTGGGCAGTCCGGGGGCTACACCTTC. This sequence encodes CASSGQSGGYTF.

The chain couples TRBV6-5 to TRBJ1-5; possible D gene TRBD1, 5 bases. CDR1 and CDR2 from the germline V gene are MNHEY and SVGAGI. CDR3 length: 15 amino acids. V was trimmed by 6 bases and J by 6 bases, leaving 18 bases between them. The CDR3 nucleotides are TGTGCCAGCAGAGCCCAGCCGGGGGTGGGTCAGCCCCAGCATTTT. Translating gives CASRAQPGVGQPQHF.

The chain is built from TRBV5-1 and TRBJ2-7; 7 positions match TRBD1. With V trimmed by 4 bases and J by 2 bases, 9 bases remained unmatched. The CDR3 sequence is 15 residues long. Germline CDR1 reads SGHRS; CDR2 reads YFSETQ. The chain's CDR3 is CASSRDRTGTYEQYF. The CDR3 coding sequence is TGCGCCAGCAGCCGAGATAGGACAGGAACCTACGAGCAGTACTTC.

The rearrangement joins TRBV10-3 to TRBJ2-7; TRBD1 agrees at 8 bases. The CDR3 runs 15 residues. Trimming cost V 6 bases and J 12 bases; bases outside gene matches: 19. Per the germline V gene, CDR1 is ENHRY and CDR2 is SYGVKD. CDR3 coding DNA: TGTGCCATCAGCGCGGACAGGGAGAAAGCAGTAGGCCGGTACTTC. Residues: CAISADREKAVGRYF.

The chain employs TRBV29-1 and TRBJ1-4; D perhaps matches TRBD1 (6 bases). V was pared by 7 bases and J by 4 bases, with 19 bases between. CDR1 SQVTM and CDR2 ANQGSEA come from the germline V gene. This CDR3 is built from 15 residues. Written as DNA, the CDR3 is TGCAGCGCGACCCGGGGGGGCGGAGTTAATGAAAAACTGTTTTTT. Its translation: CSATRGGGVNEKLFF.

The chain joins TRBV28 to TRBJ1-2; D is unresolved. With 1 base removed from V and 3 bases from J, the gap between germline ends came to 15 bases. CDR1 MDHEN and CDR2 SYDVKM come from the germline V gene. This CDR3 contains 16 residues. The CDR3 is CASSLSGEALYYGYTF. The CDR3 DNA reads TGTGCCAGCAGTTTATCCGGGGAGGCGTTATACTATGGCTACACCTTC.

This rearrangement joins TRBV19 to TRBJ2-7, with 7 bases matching TRBD2. The ends lost 7 bases at V and 2 bases at J; junction bases unmatched: 11. Germline V lookup: CDR1 LNHDA, CDR2 SQIVND (reference sequence). This CDR3 has 15 residues. The CDR3 DNA reads TGTGCCAGTATGGAGCGGGGCTCCCCGGCCTACGAGCAGTACTTC. This translates into CASMERGSPAYEQYF.

V is TRBV4-1 and J is TRBJ1-5, with 7 nucleotides matching TRBD1. The CDR3 totals 15 residues. Germline V gene sequence: CDR1 MGHRA, CDR2 YSYEKL. V shed 0 bases, J shed 5 bases, and the junction held 4 bases outside the gene matches. This CDR3 reads CASSQEVTGDQPQHF. DNA for the CDR3: TGCGCCAGCAGCCAAGAGGTCACAGGGGATCAGCCCCAGCATTTT.

The V and J genes are TRBV4-2 and TRBJ1-6, with 9 bases matching TRBD1. Germline CDR1 is LGHNA and CDR2 is YNFKEQ. With V trimmed by 1 base and J by 10 bases, 8 bases remained unmatched. The CDR3 consists of 16 residues. The CDR3 loop reads CASSQAAGTGKSPLHF. CDR3 nucleotide sequence: TGTGCCAGCAGCCAAGCCGCCGGGACAGGGAAATCACCCCTCCACTTT.

This chain links TRBV7-6 with TRBJ2-3; perhaps TRBD1 as D (7 bases). This CDR3 has 15 amino acids. Germline V gene data show CDR1 as SGHVS and CDR2 as FNYEAQ. V was pared by 5 bases and J by 1 base, with 13 bases between. CDR3: CASSPRGQRTDTQYF. Written as DNA, the CDR3 is TGTGCCAGCAGCCCGCGGGGACAGCGCACAGATACGCAGTATTTT.

V gene TRBV28 combines with J gene TRBJ2-7; D ambiguous. CDR1 and CDR2 from the germline V gene are MDHEN and SYDVKM. CDR3 length equals 15 residues. V gave up 7 bases and J gave up 0 bases, with 16 bases separating them. Written as DNA, the CDR3 is TGTGCCAGCACCCCCGCTGTAGCCAGCTCCTACGAGCAGTACTTC. Encoded protein: CASTPAVASSYEQYF.

V is TRBV2 and J is TRBJ1-3; D possibly corresponds to TRBD1 (5 bases). V gave up 6 bases and J gave up 0 bases, with 9 bases separating them. Germline V gene sequence: CDR1 SNHLY, CDR2 FYNNEI. CDR3 size: 14 residues. The chain's CDR3 is CASRETVSGNTIYF. The DNA of the CDR3 is TGTGCCAGCAGAGAGACAGTCTCTGGAAACACCATATATTTT.

The gene calls are TRBV5-1 and TRBJ1-2; TRBD1 matches at 11 bases. V gave up 4 bases and J gave up 2 bases; unmatched junction bases: 4. The CDR3 has 15 amino acids. Germline V gene sequence: CDR1 SGHRS, CDR2 YFSETQ. This chain's CDR3 is CASSIGTGGNYGYTF. CDR3 DNA: TGCGCCAGCAGCATTGGGACAGGGGGGAACTATGGCTACACCTTC. Looking up the rest from reference TRBV5-1 and TRBJ1-2 gives the full variable domain: KAGVTQTPRYLIKTRGQQVTLSCSPISGHRSVSWYQQTPGQGLQFLFEYFSETQRNKGNFPGRFSGRQFSNSRSEMNVSTLELGDSALYLCASSIGTGGNYGYTFGSGTRLTVV.

In this sample, this clone turned up a few times. This chain joins TRBV2 and TRBJ2-6, with D hard to call. V was pared by 8 bases and J by 0 bases, with 8 bases between. From germline, CDR1 is SNHLY and CDR2 FYNNEI. The CDR3 sequence is 14 residues long. CDR3 sequence: CASQPSSGANVLTF. CDR3 sequence (DNA): TGTGCCAGCCAGCCTAGCTCTGGGGCCAACGTCCTGACTTTC.

This chain joins TRBV24-1 and TRBJ2-3, with 12 positions matching TRBD2. V lost 3 bases, J lost 4 bases, and 19 bases stayed unmatched. The germline V gene has CDR1 KGHDR and CDR2 SFDVKD. CDR3 length: 21 residues. This CDR3 reads CATSDMTWTSGEGKGPDTQYF. CDR3 in DNA: TGTGCCACCAGTGATATGACCTGGACTAGCGGGGAAGGAAAGGGCCCAGATACGCAGTATTTT.

Only one count was recorded for this clone. The genes are TRBV5-1 and TRBJ1-3; D may be TRBD1 (6 bases). The V gene lost 2 bases and the J gene lost 0 bases, with 12 bases spanning the gap. The CDR3 totals 16 residues. The germline gives CDR1 SGHRS, CDR2 YFSETQ. CDR3 amino acids: CASSFGQSGSGNTIYF. CDR3 coding DNA: TGCGCCAGCAGCTTCGGACAGTCAGGCTCTGGAAACACCATATATTTT.

The J gene is TRBJ1-1, the V gene TRBV18; D is undetermined. CDR1 and CDR2 from the germline V gene are KGHSH and LQKENI. Trimming removed 5 bases at V and 3 bases at J, with 10 bases between. This CDR3 comprises 13 residues. DNA of the CDR3: TGTGCCAGCTCAACTACCGCGGACACTGAAGCTTTCTTT. Its protein is CASSTTADTEAFF.